This T cell receptor (beta chain) stems from a study of T cells in Graves' hyperthyroidism and ophthalmopathy. Turning to the study itself: Staff took peripheral blood when the initial diagnosis was made, before any treatment began. The study's findings and limits: Most expanded thyroid clonotypes above 0.001 also appeared in blood.

For this clonotype: Its antigen is not known.

Those with hyperthyroidism were 18 to 65 years old, newly diagnosed, and ill for under 2 months. Patients were excluded for uncontrolled infection, other autoimmune disease, pregnancy or lactation. It was RNA transcripts that yielded the amplified TCR beta CDR3 regions. The HTBI primer set was used in a first-round RT-PCR of the TCR CDR3. In TCRdb, the multiplex PCR reads were re-called with MiXCR into one record per CDR3 protein. The sample lists around 340,000 distinct CDR3 sequences, roughly 15% occurring once. The source of this sequence is a young man with Graves' hyperthyroidism. Sequenced input: blood.

CDR3 loop: CAISQEGPTAVGNTIYF. The DNA of the CDR3 is TGTGCCATCAGCCAAGAAGGACCAACCGCGGTGGGAAACACCATATATTTT. The V gene is TRBV10-3, the J gene TRBJ1-3; D gene uncertain. V was clipped by 6 bases and J by 4 bases, with 22 bases between them. Per the germline V gene, CDR1 is ENHRY and CDR2 is SYGVKD. This CDR3 is built from 17 residues.